The source of this T cell receptor (beta chain) is a study of immune evolution from preneoplasia to lung adenocarcinoma. Study details: HLA loss of heterozygosity: about 7% AIS, under 19% MIA, approximately 35% ADC, none AAH. Study outcomes and limitations: Normal lung had the highest top T cell clone frequencies. Clonality was highest in normal lung, lower in later-stage lesions apparently.

Notes on this clone: What it binds is unknown.

The germline V gene encodes CDR1 GTSNPN and CDR2 SVGIG (reference sequence). Losses at the gene ends were 1 base for V and 4 bases for J; bases not matched to a gene: 6. The CDR3 is 16 residues long. Two lung cancer pathologists independently confirmed each histologic diagnosis. The repertoire was sequenced with immunoSEQ multiplex PCR; TCRdb's copy has only in-frame clones and lacks some. Of approximately 6,800 clones detected, approximately 89% appear once; the ten largest clones hold about 5%. The V call is TRBV30, the J call TRBJ2-2; the match to TRBD2 covers 10 bases. The sequencing input was FFPE invasive lung adenocarcinoma tissue. This sequence was found in a person between 45 and 75 years old with lung adenocarcinoma. For the CDR3, the DNA is TGTGCCTGGAGTGGTAGCCTAGCGGGAGTCACCGGGGAGCTGTTTTTT. Translating gives CAWSGSLAGVTGELFF.